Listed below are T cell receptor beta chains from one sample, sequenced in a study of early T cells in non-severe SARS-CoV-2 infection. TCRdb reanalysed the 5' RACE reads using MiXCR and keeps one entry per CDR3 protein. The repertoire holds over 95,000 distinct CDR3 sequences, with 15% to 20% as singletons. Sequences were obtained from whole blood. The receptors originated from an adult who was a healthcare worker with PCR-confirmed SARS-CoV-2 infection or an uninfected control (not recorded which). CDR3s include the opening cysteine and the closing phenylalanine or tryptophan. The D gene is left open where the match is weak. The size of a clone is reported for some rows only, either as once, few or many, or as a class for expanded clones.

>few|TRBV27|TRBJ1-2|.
TGTGCCAGCAGTTTAGCCGGAGGACTCTATGGCTACACCTTC
CASSLAGGLYGYTF
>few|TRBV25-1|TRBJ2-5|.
TGTGCCAGCAGTGAGACCGCTGAAGAGACCCAGTACTTC
CASSETAEETQYF
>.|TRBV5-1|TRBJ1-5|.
TGCGCCAGCAGCTTGGGGACCGCTGGGGGTCAGCCCCAGCATTTT
CASSLGTAGGQPQHF
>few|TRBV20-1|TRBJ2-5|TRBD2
TGCAGTGCTAGCGGGGGGGCCCCGGAGACCCAGTACTTC
CSASGGAPETQYF
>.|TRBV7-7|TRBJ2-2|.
TGTGCCAGCAGCTCAATCCTTTGGGGGGACAGTCAGAACACCGGGGAGCTGTTTTTT
CASSSILWGDSQNTGELFF
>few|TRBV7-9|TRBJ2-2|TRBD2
TGTGCCAGCAGCTCCCTCGGGGGGGACACCGGGGAGCTGTTTTTT
CASSSLGGDTGELFF
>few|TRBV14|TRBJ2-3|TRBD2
TGTGCCAGCAGATCTAGCGGGGGGTCTGCAGATACGCAGTATTTT
CASRSSGGSADTQYF
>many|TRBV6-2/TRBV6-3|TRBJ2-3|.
TGTGCCAGCAGCCTACACATAGGTGTGGGTACGCAGTATTTT
CASSLHIGVGTQYF
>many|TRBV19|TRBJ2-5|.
TGTGCCAGTAGTATATGGAGCTCGGAGACCCAGTACTTC
CASSIWSSETQYF
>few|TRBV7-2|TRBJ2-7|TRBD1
TGTGCCAGCAGCTTATATGACAACGGACAGGGCCAATACGAGCAGTACTTC
CASSLYDNGQGQYEQYF
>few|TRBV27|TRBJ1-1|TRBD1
TGTGCCAGCAGTTCCGGACAGGTGAACACTGAAGCTTTCTTT
CASSSGQVNTEAFF
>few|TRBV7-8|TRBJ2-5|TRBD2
TGTGCCAGCAGCTTAGTTGTGTGGCGACTAGCGGGAGCCTCCATTGAAGAGACCCAGTACTTC
CASSLVVWRLAGASIEETQYF
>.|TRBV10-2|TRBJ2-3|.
TGCGCCAGCATCTCTGAATGGGCTAGTCTTGACACAGATACGCAGTATTTT
CASISEWASLDTDTQYF
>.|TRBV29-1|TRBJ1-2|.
TGCAGCGCCGGACAGCAATTCTATGGCTACACCTTC
CSAGQQFYGYTF
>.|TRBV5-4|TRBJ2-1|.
TGTGCCAGCAGCCGGGACAAGGGAGGCTACAATGAGCAGTTCTTC
CASSRDKGGYNEQFF
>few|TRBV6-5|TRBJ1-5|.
TGTGCCAGCAGGAGGAATCCAGGGGCAGGGCAGCCCCAGCATTTT
CASRRNPGAGQPQHF
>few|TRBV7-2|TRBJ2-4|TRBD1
TGTGCCAGCAGCCCGAGGACAGGGCTAGCCAAAAACATTCAGTACTTC
CASSPRTGLAKNIQYF
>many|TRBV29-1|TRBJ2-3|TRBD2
TGCAGCGTTGGGATAGCGGGGGGGCCAGATACGCAGTATTTT
CSVGIAGGPDTQYF
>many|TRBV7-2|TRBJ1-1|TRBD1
TGTGCCAGCATCAAGGGACAGGGCTTGTCTGGGGACACTGAAGCTTTCTTT
CASIKGQGLSGDTEAFF
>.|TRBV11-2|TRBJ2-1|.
TGTGCCAGCAGCTTAAATACGGGTGAGCAGTTCTTC
CASSLNTGEQFF
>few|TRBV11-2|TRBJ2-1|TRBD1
TGTGCCAGCAGCAAGCAACAGGGGGCCCTCTACAATGAGCAGTTCTTC
CASSKQQGALYNEQFF
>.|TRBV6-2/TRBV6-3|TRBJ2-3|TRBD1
TGTGCCAGCAGTTACGCCCCGGGACAGGGTAAAGATACGCAGTATTTT
CASSYAPGQGKDTQYF
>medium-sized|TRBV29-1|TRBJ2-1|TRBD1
TGCAGCGTCCGAAGACAGGGTCCAACCAATGAGCAGTTCTTC
CSVRRQGPTNEQFF
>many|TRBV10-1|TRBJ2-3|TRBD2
TGCGCCAGCAGCGAGGGGGGGACTAGTACAGATACGCAGTATTTT
CASSEGGTSTDTQYF
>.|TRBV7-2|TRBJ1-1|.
TGTGCCAGCAGCTTTCAGGTGAACACTGAAGCTTTCTTT
CASSFQVNTEAFF
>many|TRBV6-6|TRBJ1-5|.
TGTGCCAGCAGTTACTCTCCGGGTAGCAATCAGCCCCAGCATTTT
CASSYSPGSNQPQHF
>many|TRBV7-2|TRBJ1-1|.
TGTGCCAGCAGCTTGAATGGGAACACTGAAGCTTTCTTT
CASSLNGNTEAFF
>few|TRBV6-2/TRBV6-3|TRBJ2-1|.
TGTGCCAGCACGAGTTCGGGTGAGCAGTTCTTC
CASTSSGEQFF
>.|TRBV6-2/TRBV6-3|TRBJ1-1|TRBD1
TGTGCCAGCAGTTACCGTTGGCAAAGGGGGCGAGGGACTGAAGCTTTCTTT
CASSYRWQRGRGTEAFF
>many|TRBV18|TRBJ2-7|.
TGTGCCAGCTCACCTTCTCGGCCGGGGGCCACATCCCACGAGCAGTACTTC
CASSPSRPGATSHEQYF
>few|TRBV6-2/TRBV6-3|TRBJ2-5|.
TGTGCCAGCAGCCAGCGTCAGCGACAAGAGACCCAGTACTTC
CASSQRQRQETQYF
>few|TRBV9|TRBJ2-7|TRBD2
TGTGCCAGCAGCGCGCTAGCGGGGGCCTCCTACGAGCAGTACTTC
CASSALAGASYEQYF
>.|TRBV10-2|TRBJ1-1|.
TGCGCCAGCAGCCTGAGGGGGTTCGGGACTGAAGCTTTCTTT
CASSLRGFGTEAFF
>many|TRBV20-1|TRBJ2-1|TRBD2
TGCAGTGCTAGAGAGTCTAGCGGGAGGGATGAGCAGTTCTTC
CSARESSGRDEQFF
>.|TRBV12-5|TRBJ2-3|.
TGTGCTAGTGGTTTGGTACTCCGACGTGGCACAGATACGCAGTATTTT
CASGLVLRRGTDTQYF
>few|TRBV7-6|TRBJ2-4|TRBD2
TGTGCCAGCAGCTTGGAATCTAGCGGGAGAGGAATTCAGTACTTC
CASSLESSGRGIQYF
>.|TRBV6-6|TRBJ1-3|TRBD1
TGTGCCAGCACCAAGAGGACAGGGGACTCTGGAAACACCATATATTTT
CASTKRTGDSGNTIYF
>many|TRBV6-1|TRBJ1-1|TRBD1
TGTGCCAGCGGTACGGGACAGGGGGTAACTGAAGCTTTCTTT
CASGTGQGVTEAFF
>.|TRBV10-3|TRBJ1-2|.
TGTGCCAGGGAGCGGACCTTCTATGGCTACACCTTC
CARERTFYGYTF
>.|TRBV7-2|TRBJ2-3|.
TGTGCCAGCAGCCCCCAGACCCGCTATACGCAGTATTTT
CASSPQTRYTQYF
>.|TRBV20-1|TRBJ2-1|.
TGCAGTGCTAGAGGTTTTTTTAGCCCTGCGTCCTACAATGAGCAGTTCTTC
CSARGFFSPASYNEQFF
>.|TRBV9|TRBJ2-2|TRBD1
TGTGCCAGCAGCGCCCCGGGACAGGGACAAACCGGGGAGCTGTTTTTT
CASSAPGQGQTGELFF
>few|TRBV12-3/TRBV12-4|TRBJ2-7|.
TGTGCCAGCAGTTTACGCCGGGACACCTACGAGCAGTACTTC
CASSLRRDTYEQYF
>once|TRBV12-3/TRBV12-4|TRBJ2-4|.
TGTGCCAGCAGCCCACGATCTTCGAGTTTAGCCAAAAACATTCAGTACTTC
CASSPRSSSLAKNIQYF
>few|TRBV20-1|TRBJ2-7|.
TGCAGTGCTATATCACAGGGTTGGGCCTACGAGCAGTACTTC
CSAISQGWAYEQYF
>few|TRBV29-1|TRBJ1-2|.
TGCAGCGTTGAAATCCCTATGACGGCTGGCTATGGCTACACCTTC
CSVEIPMTAGYGYTF
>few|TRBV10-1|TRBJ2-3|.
TGCGCCAGCAGTGAGTCGACCACCGGGACGCAGTATTTT
CASSESTTGTQYF
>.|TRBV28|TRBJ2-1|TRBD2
TGTGCCAGCAGTCCACACCCCGGACTAGCGGGGGCCTCCTACAATGAGCAGTTCTTC
CASSPHPGLAGASYNEQFF
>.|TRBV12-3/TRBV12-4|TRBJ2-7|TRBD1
TGTGCCAGCAGACGTAGGACAGGGAATAGTCACGAGCAGTACTTC
CASRRRTGNSHEQYF
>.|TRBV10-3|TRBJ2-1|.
TGTGCCATCAGCCAAAGCTCCTACAATGAGCAGTTCTTC
CAISQSSYNEQFF
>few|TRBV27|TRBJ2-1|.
TGTGCCAGCAGTTTTGGCGCGGCGGGTTATTCCTACAATGAGCAGTTCTTC
CASSFGAAGYSYNEQFF
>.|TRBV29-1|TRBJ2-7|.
TGCAGCGTTGAAGATCCCTCCTACGAGCAGTACTTC
CSVEDPSYEQYF
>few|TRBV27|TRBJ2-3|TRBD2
TGTGCCAGCAGTTTATTTAGCGGGAGCAGCACGGGTACGCAGTATTTT
CASSLFSGSSTGTQYF